This TCR beta chain was observed in a study of T-cell memory formation after mild COVID-19. TCRdb redid the calling of the 5' RACE reads with MiXCR, one entry per CDR3 protein. The sample lists roughly 400,000 distinct CDR3 sequences; approximately 18% were seen once. This clonotype was counted many times. There are 15 residues in the CDR3. Trimming pared 5 bases from V and 3 bases from J, leaving 15 bases between. CDR1 and CDR2 from the germline V gene are SGHTA and FQGNSA. Specimen: PBMCs or a T cell subset sorted from them (not recorded which). The chain combines TRBV7-2 with TRBJ2-3; D perhaps matches TRBD1 (6 bases). This sequence was found in a man younger than 35 who had mild COVID-19 (a few samples of this study predate the infection). Cell type and time point are not known. The CDR3 region is CASSPGVGGTDTQYF. The CDR3 nucleotides read TGTGCCAGCAGCCCGGGTGTAGGGGGAACAGATACGCAGTATTTT.